The entry below describes one TCR beta chain. Its specificity is not known. V was trimmed by 0 bases and J by 7 bases, leaving 11 bases between them. The CDR3 runs 13 residues. CDR1 and CDR2 from the germline V gene are SGHDT and YYEEEE. This sample stems from a study of T cell responses to AZD1222 COVID-19 vaccine. Overall study results and limits: Regions 160-218 and 743-854 dominated among vaccine-associated CD4 TCRs spanning spike.

Sequenced by immunoSEQ multiplex PCR; TCRdb stores in-frame clones only, minus some. This table holds 90,000 to 120,000 clones, under 95% found once. The clonotype was recovered from an adult in good health. The chain is built from TRBV5-6 and TRBJ2-7, with D unclear. The specimen comprised peripheral blood, sampled on day 0 of AZD1222 vaccination. CDR3 amino acids: CASSLGYLREQYF. As DNA, the CDR3 is TGTGCCAGCAGCTTGGGCTATCTCAGAGAGCAGTACTTC.